The 27 T cell receptor beta chains given below trace back to one sample, sequenced in a study of cytotoxic CD8 clonotypes in ibrutinib-treated CLL (dated by TCRdb to 2020 to 2022). Preparation of the library involved the immunoSEQ multiplex PCR assay. Entries here come from immuneACCESS through TCRdb and include only in-frame sequences with V and J called. Some clones fail to appear in such tables; in the studies checked, an unresolved V gene covers under half of the shortfall, and the cause of the remainder is unknown. This sample gives hundreds of thousands of clones in total; over 65% of them show up just once. The ten biggest clones cover more than 4.5% of the sample. The time point label here, explained by the study, means: 12 months on ibrutinib. The specimen comprised PBMCs, sampled after 12 months of ibrutinib treatment. The receptors come from a human donor with chronic lymphocytic leukemia.

This clone was seen a few times. The chain has TRBV9 and TRBJ2-1; TRBD1 might be the D (5 bases). Germline lookup yields CDR1 SGDLS and CDR2 YYNGEE. CDR3 length equals 15 residues. Trimming took off 0 bases at V and 2 bases at J, with 9 bases between the two ends. CDR3 sequence (DNA): TGTGCCAGCAGCGTAGATAGGGGCACCTACAATGAGCAGTTCTTC. This gives the protein CASSVDRGTYNEQFF.

The chain is built from TRBV30 and TRBJ2-7; D assignment may be TRBD1 or TRBD2 (6 bases each). CDR3 size: 13 residues. Germline V lookup: CDR1 GTSNPN, CDR2 SVGIG (reference sequence). The ends were cut back, 4 bases at V and 3 bases at J, with 13 bases in the middle. The CDR3 sequence: CAWTKGGNYEQYF. In DNA, the CDR3 is TGTGCCTGGACCAAAGGGGGGAACTACGAGCAGTACTTC. The complete variable domain, with remaining parts taken from reference TRBV30 and TRBJ2-7, reads SQTIHQWPATLVQPVGSPLSLECTVEGTSNPNLYWYRQAAGRGLQLLFYSVGIGQISSEVPQNLSASRPQDRQFILSSKKLLLSDSGFYLCAWTKGGNYEQYFGPGTRLTVT.

The CDR3 protein is CSVPSSGRSEQYF. For the CDR3, the DNA is TGCAGCGTCCCCTCCTCAGGGAGGTCCGAGCAGTACTTC. The V call is TRBV29-1, the J call TRBJ2-7, with a weak D call TRBD2 (6 bases). The V end was cut by 6 bases, the J end by 6 bases, with 18 bases between. Germline V lookup: CDR1 SQVTM, CDR2 ANQGSEA. This CDR3 comprises 13 residues.

V usage is TRBV5-6 and J usage is TRBJ2-1; D not certain. The V gene lost 1 base and the J gene lost 4 bases, with 18 bases spanning the gap. The CDR3 has 17 residues. Looked up from germline, CDR1 is SGHDT and CDR2 is YYEEEE. The CDR3 loop reads CASSLYGSHTKYNEQFF. CDR3 in DNA: TGTGCCAGCAGCTTGTATGGATCCCACACCAAATACAATGAGCAGTTCTTC.

This clone showed up just once. The chain uses TRBV28 and TRBJ1-5; possibly TRBD1 for D (5 bases). Per the germline V gene, CDR1 is MDHEN and CDR2 is SYDVKM. There are 16 residues in the CDR3. Between the trimmed V and J ends, which lost 3 bases and 3 bases, there was a span of 15 bases. The CDR3 DNA reads TGTGCCAGCAGTTTGTCGGGGAGGGGCGACAATCAGCCCCAGCATTTT. Translation: CASSLSGRGDNQPQHF.

This clone was seen only once. This chain joins TRBV6-4 and TRBJ1-5; 10 nucleotides match TRBD1. Germline V CDR1 and CDR2: MRHNA, SNTAGT. The CDR3 length is 15 residues. After removal of 5 bases from V and 2 bases from J, the junction contained 3 bases not matched to a gene. The CDR3 sequence: CASSHGTGGNQPQHF. DNA of the CDR3: TGTGCCAGCAGTCACGGGACAGGGGGCAATCAGCCCCAGCATTTT.

The chain links TRBV14 to TRBJ2-5; weak D call: TRBD2 (5 bases). CDR1 SGHDN and CDR2 FVKESK come from the germline V gene. The ends were cut back, 4 bases at V and 5 bases at J, with 11 bases in the middle. This CDR3 is 13 amino acids long. CDR3: CASSPQLGETQYF. For the CDR3, the DNA is TGTGCCAGCAGCCCACAACTAGGGGAGACCCAGTACTTC.

V gene TRBV6-5 combines with J gene TRBJ1-2, with 8 bases identical to TRBD1. Germline values: CDR1 MNHEY, CDR2 SVGAGI. This CDR3 has 15 amino acids. V dropped 6 bases and J dropped 5; count of bases not matched to a gene: 11. CDR3 sequence: CASSIIGQGGYGYTF. CDR3 coding DNA: TGTGCCAGCAGCATCATTGGACAGGGTGGTTATGGCTACACCTTC.

The genes are TRBV18 and TRBJ2-1; 7 bases align to TRBD2. This CDR3 spans 13 amino acids. Per germline, CDR1 KGHSH and CDR2 LQKENI. V lost 0 bases and J lost 9; bases outside the gene matches: 2. Written as DNA, the CDR3 is TGTGCCAGCTCACCACCGGCTAGCGGTGAGCAGTTCTTC. Translated: CASSPPASGEQFF. The full variable domain, completed using reference TRBV18 and TRBJ2-1, is NAGVMQNPRHLVRRRGQEARLRCSPMKGHSHVYWYRQLPEEGLKFMVYLQKENIIDESGMPKERFSAEFPKEGPSILRIQQVVRGDSAAYFCASSPPASGEQFFGPGTRLTVL.

The rearrangement joins TRBV6-5 to TRBJ2-1; 7 bases map to TRBD2. The V and J ends lost 6 bases and 7 bases, in that order; junction bases with no gene match: 12. Germline V CDR1 and CDR2: MNHEY, SVGAGI. The CDR3 is 15 amino acids. CDR3 in amino acids: CASRPAAGVRNEQFF. In nucleotides, the CDR3 is TGTGCCAGCAGACCCGCGGCGGGGGTACGGAATGAGCAGTTCTTC.

J is TRBJ2-2 and V is TRBV5-1, with TRBD1 as a possible D gene (6 bases). Germline assignment: CDR1 SGHRS and CDR2 YFSETQ. The CDR3 runs to 18 residues. Trimming removed 4 bases from V and 0 bases from J, with 19 bases in between. The CDR3 protein is CASSLRVGGPTNTGELFF. In DNA form, the CDR3 reads TGCGCCAGCAGCCTGCGCGTAGGGGGACCTACGAACACCGGGGAGCTGTTTTTT.

V and J are TRBV6-1 and TRBJ1-1, with D uncertain. The length of the CDR3 is 15 residues. The V end was cut by 6 bases, the J end by 6 bases, with 20 bases between. Germline lookup yields CDR1 MNHNS and CDR2 SASEGT. The chain's CDR3 is CASRTSAALGAEAFF. CDR3 DNA: TGTGCCAGCAGAACTTCGGCCGCATTAGGCGCTGAAGCTTTCTTT.

The V and J genes are TRBV28 and TRBJ1-5, with a tentative D call TRBD1 (5 bases). Trimming took 3 bases from V and 4 from J, leaving 10 bases between them. Germline V CDR1 and CDR2: MDHEN, SYDVKM. The CDR3 is 14 residues long. The CDR3 protein is CASSLGQGNQPQHF. The CDR3 DNA follows: TGTGCCAGCAGTTTGGGGCAGGGAAATCAGCCCCAGCATTTT.

The chain couples TRBV30 to TRBJ1-1; D is possibly TRBD1 (6 bases). CDR1 and CDR2 (germline): GTSNPN, SVGIG (reference sequence). This CDR3 is built from 15 residues. Trimming removed 0 bases from V and 1 base from J, with 12 bases in between. This chain's CDR3 is CAWSVKGGPNTEAFF. The CDR3 DNA reads TGTGCCTGGAGTGTAAAGGGGGGCCCGAACACTGAAGCTTTCTTT. Combining the CDR3 with reference TRBV30 and TRBJ1-1 gives the whole variable domain SQTIHQWPATLVQPVGSPLSLECTVEGTSNPNLYWYRQAAGRGLQLLFYSVGIGQISSEVPQNLSASRPQDRQFILSSKKLLLSDSGFYLCAWSVKGGPNTEAFFGQGTRLTVV.

V gene TRBV30 combines with J gene TRBJ1-5, with a weak D call TRBD1 (5 bases). Deletions cut 3 bases from V and 6 bases from J, with 9 bases between. Germline CDR1 is GTSNPN and CDR2 is SVGIG (reference sequence). This CDR3 region has 12 residues. CDR3 bases: TGTGCCTGGAGGCAGGGAGTTCAGCCCCAGCATTTT. Its protein product is CAWRQGVQPQHF.

J is TRBJ2-5 and V is TRBV7-2; TRBD1 matches at 7 bases. J gave up 3 bases and V 3 bases, and 1 base lay outside the gene matches. The CDR3 has 13 amino acids. Germline-derived CDR1 and CDR2 are SGHTA and FQGNSA. CDR3 region: CASSFTGEETQYF. As DNA, the CDR3 is TGTGCCAGCAGCTTCACAGGGGAAGAGACCCAGTACTTC.

V and J are TRBV15 and TRBJ1-2, with 10 bases lining up with TRBD1. The CDR3 totals 15 residues. V dropped 6 bases and J dropped 3; count of bases not matched to a gene: 7. Looked up from germline, CDR1 is LNHNV and CDR2 is YYDKDF (reference sequence). CDR3 sequence: CATSPTGGADYGYTF. CDR3 coding DNA: TGTGCCACCAGTCCGACAGGGGGCGCGGACTATGGCTACACCTTC.

This rearrangement joins TRBV6-6 to TRBJ2-7; 7 bases match TRBD1. Germline trimming cut 7 bases from V and 0 bases from J; bases unmatched to any gene: 6. The germline CDR1 and CDR2 sequences are MNHNY and SVGAGI (reference sequence). This CDR3 contains 14 residues. In DNA form, the CDR3 reads TGTGCCAGCAAGACAGGGTTGAGCTCCTACGAGCAGTACTTC. Encoded protein: CASKTGLSSYEQYF.

The gene calls are TRBV28 and TRBJ1-4; 8 bases are a match to TRBD1. The CDR3 length is 15 residues. Germline V gene sequence: CDR1 MDHEN, CDR2 SYDVKM. V gave up 4 bases and J gave up 3 bases; unmatched junction bases: 4. The CDR3 is CASSSTGAANEKLFF. CDR3 sequence (DNA): TGTGCCAGCAGTTCGACAGGGGCTGCTAATGAAAAACTGTTTTTT.

J is TRBJ2-7 and V is TRBV18; D is undetermined. The CDR3 has 12 residues. Germline values: CDR1 KGHSH, CDR2 LQKENI. V shed 2 bases and J shed 3 bases, with 5 bases lying between them. In nucleotides, the CDR3 is TGTGCCAGCTCACCAAGTTTCTACGAGCAGTACTTC. It yields the protein CASSPSFYEQYF.

This sequence joins TRBV29-1 and TRBJ1-2; D may be TRBD1 (5 bases). This CDR3 contains 12 residues. V lost 2 bases and J 4 bases, leaving 8 bases between the germline ends. Germline V gene sequence: CDR1 SQVTM, CDR2 ANQGSEA. The CDR3 reads CSVETRVYGYTF. The CDR3 region has the DNA TGCAGCGTTGAAACCAGGGTCTATGGCTACACCTTC. The full variable domain, its missing parts supplied by reference TRBV29-1 and TRBJ1-2, is SAVISQKPSRDICQRGTSLTIQCQVDSQVTMMFWYRQQPGQSLTLIATANQGSEATYESGFVIDKFPISRPNLTFSTLTVSNMSPEDSSIYLCSVETRVYGYTFGSGTRLTVV.

This chain joins TRBV6-1 and TRBJ2-3; TRBD1 is a possible D gene (6 bases). The germline gives CDR1 MNHNS, CDR2 SASEGT. Trimming left V 1 base short and J 5 bases short, with 10 bases between. The CDR3 has 14 residues. CDR3 residues: CASSEDRVGDTQYF. CDR3 nucleotides: TGTGCCAGCAGTGAAGACAGGGTGGGAGATACGCAGTATTTT.

V gene TRBV6-6 combines with J gene TRBJ2-5, with 8 bases fitting TRBD1. Unmatched junction bases numbered 8, after V lost 6 bases and J lost 5 bases. Germline CDR1 is MNHNY and CDR2 is SVGAGI (reference sequence). The CDR3 contains 14 residues. CDR3 protein: CASSPDRVRETQYF. In nucleotides, the CDR3 is TGTGCCAGCAGCCCGGACAGGGTTCGGGAGACCCAGTACTTC.

The CDR3, as DNA: TGTGCCAGCAGCGCCGGGACAGGTCCTTCCGAGCAGTACTTC. This gives the protein CASSAGTGPSEQYF. The rearrangement joins TRBV6-5 to TRBJ2-7, with 8 nucleotides matching TRBD1. The V gene end was trimmed by 6 bases and the J gene end by 6 bases; junction bases not matched to a gene: 10. The length of the CDR3 is 14 residues. From germline, CDR1 is MNHEY and CDR2 SVGAGI.

This clone appeared a single time. CDR3 region: CASSMDLGWYTEAFF. CDR3 DNA: TGTGCCAGTAGTATGGATCTCGGGTGGTACACTGAAGCTTTCTTT. The chain couples TRBV19 to TRBJ1-1, with D unresolved. The CDR3 spans 15 residues. The germline V and J ends were trimmed by 3 bases and 3 bases, with 14 bases remaining between them. Germline V gene lookup returns CDR1 LNHDA and CDR2 SQIVND (reference sequence).

The J gene is TRBJ1-1, the V gene TRBV18; 7 nucleotides match TRBD1. Trimming at V came to 6 bases and at J to 7 bases, leaving 8 bases not matched to a gene. Germline assignment: CDR1 KGHSH and CDR2 LQKENI. The CDR3 extends over 13 amino acids. CDR3 sequence: CASSSIQGNEAFF. The DNA for the CDR3 is TGTGCCAGCTCTTCGATACAGGGGAATGAAGCTTTCTTT.

This clone was observed once. V is TRBV4-1 and J is TRBJ2-7; 7 bases agree with TRBD1. This CDR3 contains 15 residues. In germline, CDR1 is MGHRA, CDR2 YSYEKL. Trimming cost V 3 bases and J 6 bases; bases outside gene matches: 11. The CDR3 region has the DNA TGCGCCAGCAGCCAGGGCCCGGGACAGCTTCGCGAGCAGTACTTC. It translates to CASSQGPGQLREQYF.